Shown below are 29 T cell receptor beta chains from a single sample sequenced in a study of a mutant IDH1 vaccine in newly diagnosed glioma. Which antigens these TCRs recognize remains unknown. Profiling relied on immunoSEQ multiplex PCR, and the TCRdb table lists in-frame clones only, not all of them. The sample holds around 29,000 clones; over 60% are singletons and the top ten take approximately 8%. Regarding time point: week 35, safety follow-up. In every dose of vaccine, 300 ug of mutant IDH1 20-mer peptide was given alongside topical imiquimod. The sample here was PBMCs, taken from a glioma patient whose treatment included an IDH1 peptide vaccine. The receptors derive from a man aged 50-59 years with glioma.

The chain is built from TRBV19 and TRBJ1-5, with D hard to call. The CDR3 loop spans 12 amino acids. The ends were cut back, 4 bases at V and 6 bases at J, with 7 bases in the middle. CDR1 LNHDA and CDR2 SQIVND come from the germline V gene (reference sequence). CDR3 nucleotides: TGTGCCAGTAGTAGGAGACTTCAGCCCCAGCATTTT. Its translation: CASSRRLQPQHF.

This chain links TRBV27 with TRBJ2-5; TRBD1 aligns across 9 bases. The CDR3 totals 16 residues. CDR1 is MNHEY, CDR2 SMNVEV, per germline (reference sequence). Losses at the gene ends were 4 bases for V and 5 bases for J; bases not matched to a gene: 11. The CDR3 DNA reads TGTGCCAGCAGTTGGGGGGGACAGGGAAGGGCGGAGACCCAGTACTTC. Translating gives CASSWGGQGRAETQYF.

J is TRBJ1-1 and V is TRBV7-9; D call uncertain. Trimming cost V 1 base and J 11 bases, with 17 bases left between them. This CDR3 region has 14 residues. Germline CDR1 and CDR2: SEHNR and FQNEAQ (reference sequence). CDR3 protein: CASSLVNDMPGAFF. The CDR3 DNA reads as TGTGCCAGCAGCTTAGTTAACGACATGCCGGGGGCTTTCTTT.

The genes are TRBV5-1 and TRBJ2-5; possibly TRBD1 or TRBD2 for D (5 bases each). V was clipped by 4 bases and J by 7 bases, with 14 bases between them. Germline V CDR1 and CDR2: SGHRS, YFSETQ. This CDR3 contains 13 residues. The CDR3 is CASSVGVKGTQYF. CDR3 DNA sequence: TGCGCCAGCAGCGTGGGGGTCAAAGGGACCCAGTACTTC.

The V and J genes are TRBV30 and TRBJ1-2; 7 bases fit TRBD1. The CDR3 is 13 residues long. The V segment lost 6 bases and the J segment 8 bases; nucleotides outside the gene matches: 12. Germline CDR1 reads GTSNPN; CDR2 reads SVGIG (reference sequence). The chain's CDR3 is CACSGTEPGGYTF. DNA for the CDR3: TGTGCCTGTTCCGGGACAGAACCAGGGGGCTACACCTTC.

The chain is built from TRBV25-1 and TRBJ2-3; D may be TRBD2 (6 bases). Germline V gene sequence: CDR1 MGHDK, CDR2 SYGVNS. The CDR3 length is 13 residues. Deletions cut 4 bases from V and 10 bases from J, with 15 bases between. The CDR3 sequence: CASSADGGSAQYF. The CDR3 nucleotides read TGTGCCAGCAGTGCCGATGGGGGGTCGGCGCAGTATTTT.

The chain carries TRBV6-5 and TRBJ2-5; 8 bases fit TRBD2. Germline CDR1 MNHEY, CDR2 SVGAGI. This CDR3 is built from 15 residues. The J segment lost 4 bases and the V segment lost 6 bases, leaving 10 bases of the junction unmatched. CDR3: CASSLGAGVGETQYF. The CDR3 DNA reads TGTGCCAGCAGCCTTGGAGCGGGGGTAGGAGAGACCCAGTACTTC.

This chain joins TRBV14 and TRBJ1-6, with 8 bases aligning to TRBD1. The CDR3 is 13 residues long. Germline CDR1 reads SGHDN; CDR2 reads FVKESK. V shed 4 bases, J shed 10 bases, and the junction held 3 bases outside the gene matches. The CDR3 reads CASSPWTGSPLHF. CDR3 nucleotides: TGTGCCAGCAGCCCCTGGACAGGGTCACCCCTCCACTTT.

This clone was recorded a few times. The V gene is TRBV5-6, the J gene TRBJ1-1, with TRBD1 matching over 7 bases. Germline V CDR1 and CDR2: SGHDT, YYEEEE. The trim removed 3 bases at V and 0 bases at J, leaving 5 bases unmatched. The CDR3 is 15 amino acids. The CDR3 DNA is TGTGCCAGCAGCTCCGCGGGACAGATGAACACTGAAGCTTTCTTT. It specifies CASSSAGQMNTEAFF.

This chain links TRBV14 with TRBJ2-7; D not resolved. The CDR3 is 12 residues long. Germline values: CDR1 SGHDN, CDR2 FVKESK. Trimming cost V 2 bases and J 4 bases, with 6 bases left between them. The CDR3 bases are TGTGCCAGCAGCCAACTTCGATACGAGCAGTACTTC. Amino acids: CASSQLRYEQYF.

CDR3 nucleotides: TGTGCCAGCAGCCGAGTACATTTCACTGAAGCTTTCTTT. Encoded protein: CASSRVHFTEAFF. This rearrangement joins TRBV14 to TRBJ1-1; no reliable D call. V shed 4 bases and J shed 4 bases, with 10 bases lying between them. The CDR3 covers 13 residues. Germline loops: CDR1 SGHDN, CDR2 FVKESK.

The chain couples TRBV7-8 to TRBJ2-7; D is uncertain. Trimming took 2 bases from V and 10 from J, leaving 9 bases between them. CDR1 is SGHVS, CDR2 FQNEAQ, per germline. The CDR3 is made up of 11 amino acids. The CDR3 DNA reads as TGTGCCAGCAGCTTATTGGGCTCTCAGTACTTC. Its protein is CASSLLGSQYF.

CDR3 residues: CASSRGETYEQYF. The CDR3 region has the DNA TGTGCCAGCAGCCGAGGAGAGACCTACGAGCAGTACTTC. V is TRBV7-7 and J is TRBJ2-7; D unclear. The CDR3 extends over 13 amino acids. Trimming removed 5 bases at V and 2 bases at J, with 10 bases between. CDR1 is SSHAT and CDR2 is FNYEAQ in the germline V gene (reference sequence). Looking up the rest from reference TRBV7-7 and TRBJ2-7 gives the full variable domain: GAGVSQSPRYKVTKRGQDVTLRCDPISSHATLYWYQQALGQGPEFLTYFNYEAQPDKSGLPSDRFSAERPEGSISTLTIQRTEQRDSAMYRCASSRGETYEQYFGPGTRLTVT.

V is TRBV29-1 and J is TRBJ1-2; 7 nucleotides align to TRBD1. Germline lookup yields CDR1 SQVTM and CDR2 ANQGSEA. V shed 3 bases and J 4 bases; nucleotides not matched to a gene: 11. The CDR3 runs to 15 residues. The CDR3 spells CSVDLEGARTYGYTF. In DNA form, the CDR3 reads TGCAGCGTTGATCTAGAGGGGGCGCGAACCTATGGCTACACCTTC.

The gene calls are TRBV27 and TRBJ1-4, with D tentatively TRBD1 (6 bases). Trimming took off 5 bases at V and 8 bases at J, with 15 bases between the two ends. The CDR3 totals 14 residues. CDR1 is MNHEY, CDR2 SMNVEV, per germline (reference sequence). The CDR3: CASSNRDIDEKLFF. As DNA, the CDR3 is TGTGCCAGCAGTAATCGGGACATAGACGAAAAACTGTTTTTT. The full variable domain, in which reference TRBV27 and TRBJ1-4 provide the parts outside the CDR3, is EAQVTQNPRYLITVTGKKLTVTCSQNMNHEYMSWYRQDPGLGLRQIYYSMNVEVTDKGDVPEGYKVSRKEKRNFPLILESPSPNQTSLYFCASSNRDIDEKLFFGSGTQLSVL.

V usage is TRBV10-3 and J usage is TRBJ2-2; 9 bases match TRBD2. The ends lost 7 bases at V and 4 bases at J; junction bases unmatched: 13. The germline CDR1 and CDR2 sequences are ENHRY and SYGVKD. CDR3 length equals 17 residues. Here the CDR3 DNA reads TGTGCCATCAAAGAGGCGGGGGGGCAGTCGGGCACCGGGGAGCTGTTTTTT. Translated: CAIKEAGGQSGTGELFF.

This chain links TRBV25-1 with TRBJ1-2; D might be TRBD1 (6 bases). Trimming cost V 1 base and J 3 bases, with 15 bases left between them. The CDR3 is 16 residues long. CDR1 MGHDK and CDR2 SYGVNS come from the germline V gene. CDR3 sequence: CASSESGAGRHYGYTF. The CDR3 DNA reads TGTGCCAGCAGTGAATCGGGGGCAGGCAGACACTATGGCTACACCTTC.

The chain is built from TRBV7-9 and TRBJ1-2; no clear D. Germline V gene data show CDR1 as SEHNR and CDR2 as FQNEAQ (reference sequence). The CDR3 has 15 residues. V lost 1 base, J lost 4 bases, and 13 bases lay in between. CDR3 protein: CASSLGPGRLYGYTF. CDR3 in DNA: TGTGCCAGCAGCTTAGGCCCCGGCAGGCTCTATGGCTACACCTTC.

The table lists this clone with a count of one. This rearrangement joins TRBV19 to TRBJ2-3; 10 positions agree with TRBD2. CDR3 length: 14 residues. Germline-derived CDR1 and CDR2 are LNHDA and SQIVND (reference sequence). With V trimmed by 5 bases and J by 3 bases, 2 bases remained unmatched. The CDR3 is CASSASGRTDTQYF. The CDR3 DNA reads TGTGCCAGTAGTGCTAGCGGGAGAACAGATACGCAGTATTTT.

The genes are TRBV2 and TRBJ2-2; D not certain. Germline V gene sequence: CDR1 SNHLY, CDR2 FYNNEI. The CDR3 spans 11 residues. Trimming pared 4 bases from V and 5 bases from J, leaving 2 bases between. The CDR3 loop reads CASSVTGELFF. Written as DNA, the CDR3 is TGTGCCAGCAGTGTAACCGGGGAGCTGTTTTTT.

The CDR3 protein is CANPTGQPMNTEAFF. Written as DNA, the CDR3 is TGTGCCAACCCCACGGGACAGCCCATGAACACTGAAGCTTTCTTT. The rearrangement joins TRBV6-1 to TRBJ1-1; 7 bases align to TRBD1. There are 15 residues in the CDR3. J lost 0 bases, V lost 10 bases, and 11 bases had no gene match. CDR1 MNHNS and CDR2 SASEGT come from the germline V gene.

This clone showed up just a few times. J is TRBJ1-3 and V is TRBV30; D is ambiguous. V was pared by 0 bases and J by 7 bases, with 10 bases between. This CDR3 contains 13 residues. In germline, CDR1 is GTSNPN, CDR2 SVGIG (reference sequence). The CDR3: CAWSVGYRNTIYF. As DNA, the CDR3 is TGTGCCTGGAGTGTGGGGTATCGGAACACCATATATTTT.

In DNA form, the CDR3 reads TGCGCCAGCAGCCAAGACCGTACAGGGACAACGACGGGAAATGAAAAACTGTTTTTT. It yields the protein CASSQDRTGTTTGNEKLFF. The chain combines TRBV4-3 with TRBJ1-4; possible D gene TRBD1, 6 bases. CDR1 is LGHNA, CDR2 YSLEER, per germline. The V and J ends lost 0 bases and 5 bases respectively, with 22 bases between them. The CDR3 runs 19 residues.

The CDR3 here is CASSQGDGGRRDTQYF. The CDR3 DNA is TGTGCCAGCAGCCAAGGCGACGGGGGGCGCAGGGATACGCAGTATTTT. V and J are TRBV4-2 and TRBJ2-3, with D perhaps TRBD2 (7 bases). Trimming shortened V by 1 base and J by 6 bases, and 17 bases separated the two germline ends. The CDR3 contains 16 residues. Germline V gene sequence: CDR1 LGHNA, CDR2 YNFKEQ.

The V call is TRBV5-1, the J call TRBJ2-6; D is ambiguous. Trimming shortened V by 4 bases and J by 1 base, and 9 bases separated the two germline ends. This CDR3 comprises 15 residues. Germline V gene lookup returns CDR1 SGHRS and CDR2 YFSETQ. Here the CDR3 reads CASSLSLSGANVLTF. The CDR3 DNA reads TGCGCCAGCAGCCTCTCGCTATCTGGGGCCAACGTCCTGACTTTC. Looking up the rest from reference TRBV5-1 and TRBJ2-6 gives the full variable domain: KAGVTQTPRYLIKTRGQQVTLSCSPISGHRSVSWYQQTPGQGLQFLFEYFSETQRNKGNFPGRFSGRQFSNSRSEMNVSTLELGDSALYLCASSLSLSGANVLTFGAGSRLTVL.

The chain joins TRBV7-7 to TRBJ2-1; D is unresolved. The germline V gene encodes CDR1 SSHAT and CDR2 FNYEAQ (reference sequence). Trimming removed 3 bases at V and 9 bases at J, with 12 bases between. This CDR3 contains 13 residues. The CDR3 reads CASSLAPQSEQFF. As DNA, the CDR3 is TGTGCCAGCAGCTTGGCTCCCCAGAGTGAGCAGTTCTTC.

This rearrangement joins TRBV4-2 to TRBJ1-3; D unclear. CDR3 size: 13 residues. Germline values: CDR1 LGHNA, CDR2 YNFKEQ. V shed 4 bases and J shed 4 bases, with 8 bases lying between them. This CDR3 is CASSPEVGNTIYF. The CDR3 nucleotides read TGTGCCAGCAGCCCGGAGGTGGGAAACACCATATATTTT.

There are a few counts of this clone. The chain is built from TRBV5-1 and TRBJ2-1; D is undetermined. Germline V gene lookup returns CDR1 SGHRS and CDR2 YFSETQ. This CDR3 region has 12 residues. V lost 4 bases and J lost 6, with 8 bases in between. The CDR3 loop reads CASSQVSNEQFF. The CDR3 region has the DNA TGCGCCAGCAGCCAGGTCAGCAATGAGCAGTTCTTC. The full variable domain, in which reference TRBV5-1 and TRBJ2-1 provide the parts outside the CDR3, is KAGVTQTPRYLIKTRGQQVTLSCSPISGHRSVSWYQQTPGQGLQFLFEYFSETQRNKGNFPGRFSGRQFSNSRSEMNVSTLELGDSALYLCASSQVSNEQFFGPGTRLTVL.

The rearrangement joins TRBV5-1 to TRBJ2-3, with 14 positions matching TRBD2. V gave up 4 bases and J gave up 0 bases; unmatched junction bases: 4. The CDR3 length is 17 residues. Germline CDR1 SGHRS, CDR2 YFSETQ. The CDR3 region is CASSAGTSGRSTDTQYF. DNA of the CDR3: TGCGCCAGCAGCGCCGGGACTAGCGGGAGAAGCACAGATACGCAGTATTTT.